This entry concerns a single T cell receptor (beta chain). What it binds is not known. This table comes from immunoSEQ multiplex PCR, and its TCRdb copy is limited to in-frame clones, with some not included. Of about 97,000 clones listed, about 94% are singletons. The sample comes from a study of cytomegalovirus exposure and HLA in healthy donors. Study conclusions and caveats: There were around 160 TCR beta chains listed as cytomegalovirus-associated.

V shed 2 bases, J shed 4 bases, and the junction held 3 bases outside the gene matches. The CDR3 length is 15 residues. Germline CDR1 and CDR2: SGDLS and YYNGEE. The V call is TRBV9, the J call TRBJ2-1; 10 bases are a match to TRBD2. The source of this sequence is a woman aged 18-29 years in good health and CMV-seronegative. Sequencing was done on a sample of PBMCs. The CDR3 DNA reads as TGTGCCAGCAGCGTCTCGGGACTAGCGTACAATGAGCAGTTCTTC. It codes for CASSVSGLAYNEQFF.